This TCR beta chain was obtained from a study of technical replicates of blood from several donors. Repertoires were generated with immunoSEQ multiplex PCR, while TCRdb's copy carries only in-frame clones and drops some. The sample shows 70,000 to 80,000 clones, 80% to 95% of them seen only once. Per germline, CDR1 MDHEN and CDR2 SYDVKM. Trimming removed 6 bases at V and 4 bases at J, with 13 bases between. This CDR3 contains 14 residues. The V and J genes are TRBV28 and TRBJ1-5, with a weak D call TRBD1 (5 bases). The receptor was isolated from a human donor in good health. Material: T cells isolated from PBMCs. Here the CDR3 reads CASSLGRVNQPQHF. CDR3 DNA: TGTGCCAGCAGCCTAGGCAGGGTAAATCAGCCCCAGCATTTT.